The 28 T cell receptor beta chains below come from one sample, sequenced in a study of vaccination effects on CD4 cells after COVID-19. Antigens of these TCRs are unknown. Here immunoSEQ multiplex PCR was the method, and the copy in TCRdb shows in-frame clones only, minus some. The sample records some 69,000 clones, more than 70% being singletons. Using viral peptide pools, the ViraFEST assay grew out antigen-specific CD4+ T cells prior to sequencing. On day 10 of culture, CD4+ T cells were separated out. Absence of prior SARS-CoV-2 infection characterized the vaccine recipients, who showed negative nucleocapsid antibodies. The sequencing used CD4+ T cells from PBMCs cultured with HCoV-NL63 spike peptides, collected before COVID-19 vaccination. These receptors all stem from a human donor who received a COVID-19 vaccine.

This clone has only a few counts. V and J are TRBV28 and TRBJ2-2; 8 nucleotides align to TRBD2. The junction had 7 bases not matched to a gene; V was cut back by 7 bases and J by 0 bases. The germline gives CDR1 MDHEN, CDR2 SYDVKM. The CDR3 contains 16 residues. CDR3 DNA: TGTGCCAGCACCACTAGCGGAAGTACGAACACCGGGGAGCTGTTTTTT. Translation gives CASTTSGSTNTGELFF.

This clone turned up a few times. For the CDR3, the DNA is TGTGCCAGCAGTCCAGGGGGCGGGAAGAGAACTGAAGCTTTCTTT. Amino acid sequence: CASSPGGGKRTEAFF. The chain combines TRBV2 with TRBJ1-1, with TRBD1 identical over 8 bases. Unmatched junction bases numbered 10, after V lost 5 bases and J lost 5 bases. Germline CDR1 is SNHLY and CDR2 is FYNNEI. The CDR3 contains 15 residues.

The rearrangement uses TRBV29-1 and TRBJ1-2; maybe TRBD1 (5 bases). CDR1 and CDR2 (germline): SQVTM, ANQGSEA. V lost 0 bases to trimming and J lost 9 bases, with 17 bases between them. The length of the CDR3 is 14 residues. CDR3 sequence: CSVEDRTRRQRYTF. As DNA, the CDR3 is TGCAGCGTTGAAGACCGGACCCGACGACAGCGCTACACCTTC.

This clone was found a few times. The chain joins TRBV6-5 to TRBJ1-3, with unresolved D. Germline V CDR1 and CDR2: MNHEY, SVGAGI. Trimming removed 5 bases at V and 0 bases at J, with 8 bases between. The CDR3 loop spans 14 amino acids. The CDR3 sequence is CASSPLSSGNTIYF. CDR3 DNA: TGTGCCAGCAGTCCACTCAGCTCTGGAAACACCATATATTTT.

V and J are TRBV9 and TRBJ2-1; 11 bases match TRBD2. The CDR3 has 16 amino acids. The J segment lost 7 bases and the V segment lost 3 bases, leaving 9 bases of the junction unmatched. The V gene's germline CDR1 is SGDLS and CDR2 YYNGEE. CDR3 DNA: TGTGCCAGCAGCGCCCCAGGTAGCGGGGGGGGGAATGAGCAGTTCTTC. This gives the protein CASSAPGSGGGNEQFF.

The rearrangement joins TRBV24-1 to TRBJ2-1; possibly TRBD1 or TRBD2 for D (5 bases each). Germline CDR1 reads KGHDR; CDR2 reads SFDVKD. Trimming took 6 bases from V and 8 from J, leaving 16 bases between them. CDR3 length: 14 residues. The CDR3 loop reads CATSYKGPLDEQFF. In DNA, the CDR3 is TGTGCCACCAGTTACAAGGGACCTCTCGATGAGCAGTTCTTC.

The chain uses TRBV6-2 or TRBV6-3 and TRBJ2-2, with D unresolved. The germline gives CDR1 MNHEY, CDR2 SVGEGT. Trimming stripped 0 bases from V and 1 base from J, with 6 bases between. This CDR3 spans 15 amino acids. CDR3 nucleotides: TGTGCCAGCAGTTACTCGGGGTTGAACACCGGGGAGCTGTTTTTT. This gives the protein CASSYSGLNTGELFF.

The V gene is TRBV11-2, the J gene TRBJ2-3; 8 nucleotides line up with TRBD2. After removal of 5 bases from V and 5 bases from J, the junction contained 12 bases not matched to a gene. There are 16 residues in the CDR3. Germline CDR1 is SGHAT and CDR2 is FQNNGV. The CDR3 nucleotides are TGTGCCAGCAGCCTCTTCCGGGGGGGCCTCGGAGATACGCAGTATTTT. Protein sequence: CASSLFRGGLGDTQYF.

This clone has just a few counts. V gene TRBV6-1 combines with J gene TRBJ1-5, with 7 bases that match TRBD1. Germline values: CDR1 MNHNS, CDR2 SASEGT. Losses at the gene ends were 2 bases for V and 5 bases for J; bases not matched to a gene: 0. The CDR3 is 13 residues long. The CDR3 region is CASSEQGDQPQHF. In DNA form, the CDR3 reads TGTGCCAGCAGTGAACAGGGGGATCAGCCCCAGCATTTT.

The V and J genes are TRBV5-1 and TRBJ2-5, with 7 bases matching TRBD1. Germline CDR1 and CDR2: SGHRS and YFSETQ. The CDR3 is made up of 15 amino acids. J lost 0 bases, V lost 4 bases, and 6 bases had no gene match. This CDR3 is CASSKSGQDQETQYF. The CDR3 DNA is TGCGCCAGCAGCAAAAGCGGACAGGACCAAGAGACCCAGTACTTC.

The chain recombines TRBV3-1 (or the pseudogene TRBV3-2) with TRBJ2-5; the D gene is possibly TRBD1 (6 bases). Germline CDR1 is LGHDT and CDR2 is YNNKEL (reference sequence). Trimming left V 1 base short and J 6 bases short, with 9 bases between. The CDR3 consists of 13 residues. The CDR3: CASSQGGGQTQYF. The DNA of the CDR3 is TGTGCCAGCAGCCAAGGAGGGGGACAGACCCAGTACTTC.

There are a few counts of this clone. V gene TRBV4-1 combines with J gene TRBJ1-6; maybe TRBD1 (5 bases). The CDR3 is 15 residues long. The ends were cut back, 4 bases at V and 5 bases at J, with 12 bases in the middle. Germline V lookup: CDR1 MGHRA, CDR2 YSYEKL. The CDR3: CASSPFDRNNSPLHF. The CDR3 DNA reads TGCGCCAGCAGCCCGTTTGACAGAAATAATTCACCCCTCCACTTT.

The chain employs TRBV20-1 and TRBJ1-2; a possible D gene is TRBD1 (6 bases). There are 11 residues in the CDR3. Germline CDR1 DFQATT, CDR2 SNEGSKA (reference sequence). V was pared by 6 bases and J by 4 bases, with 9 bases between. The CDR3 DNA is TGCAGTGCAATACAGGGCTATGGCTACACCTTC. Its translation is CSAIQGYGYTF.

This clone has a single count. This chain links TRBV5-1 with TRBJ2-3; possibly TRBD2 for D (6 bases). CDR3 size: 15 residues. The germline gives CDR1 SGHRS, CDR2 YFSETQ. V gave up 2 bases and J gave up 0 bases, with 10 bases separating them. The CDR3 sequence is CASSFSGSSTDTQYF. CDR3 DNA sequence: TGCGCCAGCAGCTTTAGCGGTTCTAGCACAGATACGCAGTATTTT.

The V and J genes are TRBV28 and TRBJ1-2; D might be TRBD1 (5 bases). V was trimmed by 5 bases and J by 4 bases, leaving 14 bases between them. CDR1 is MDHEN, CDR2 SYDVKM, per germline. The CDR3 sequence is 14 residues long. CDR3 residues: CASSPGGVVYGYTF. As DNA, the CDR3 is TGTGCCAGCAGTCCCGGGGGAGTCGTCTATGGCTACACCTTC.

This clone was seen only a few times. The rearrangement joins TRBV4-1 to TRBJ1-3, with D uncertain. CDR3 size: 14 residues. Germline CDR1 and CDR2: MGHRA and YSYEKL. Trimming removed 4 bases at V and 1 base at J, with 8 bases between. DNA of the CDR3: TGCGCCAGCAGCCCACGGATTTCTGGAAACACCATATATTTT. It codes for CASSPRISGNTIYF.

J is TRBJ2-7 and V is TRBV5-1; no clear D gene. V was pared by 0 bases and J by 6 bases, with 10 bases between. Germline V gene data show CDR1 as SGHRS and CDR2 as YFSETQ. The CDR3 length is 13 residues. In DNA, the CDR3 is TGCGCCAGCAGCTTGGATGGCAGGTCCGAGCAGTACGTC. Its protein is CASSLDGRSEQYV.

V gene TRBV1 combines with J gene TRBJ1-6. TRBV1 is annotated as a pseudogene. This CDR3 region has 16 residues. CDR3 DNA sequence: TGCACCAGCAGCCGGGATTTGGACGGGGATAAAGGACCCCTCCACTTT. This translates into CTSSRDLDGDKGPLHF.

The CDR3 coding sequence is TGTGCCGGAACACCAGGGACACGAATATACAATGAGCAGTTCTTC. This translates into CAGTPGTRIYNEQFF. V is TRBV30 and J is TRBJ2-1, with D tentatively TRBD1 (6 bases). Deletions cut 8 bases from V and 4 bases from J, with 21 bases between. The CDR3 is 15 amino acids. The germline V gene encodes CDR1 GTSNPN and CDR2 SVGIG (reference sequence).

The chain is built from TRBV7-2 and TRBJ1-1; the D is unclear. This CDR3 spans 12 amino acids. CDR1 is SGHTA and CDR2 is FQGNSA in the germline V gene. Trimming took off 3 bases at V and 2 bases at J, with 4 bases between the two ends. CDR3 in DNA: TGTGCCAGCAGCTTCCGCAACACTGAAGCTTTCTTT. Protein: CASSFRNTEAFF.

This sequence joins TRBV5-1 and TRBJ2-2; D ambiguous. Germline V gene data show CDR1 as SGHRS and CDR2 as YFSETQ. This CDR3 is built from 14 residues. Trimming took off 0 bases at V and 2 bases at J, with 5 bases between the two ends. In DNA form, the CDR3 reads TGCGCCAGCAGCTTGGGTACTAACACCGGGGAGCTGTTTTTT. Translation: CASSLGTNTGELFF.

For the CDR3, the DNA is TGCGCCAGCAGCCAAGGGGGCCTGAACACTGAAGCTTTCTTT. It encodes CASSQGGLNTEAFF. This rearrangement joins TRBV5-1 to TRBJ1-1; 7 bases line up with TRBD1. This CDR3 spans 14 amino acids. Germline assignment: CDR1 SGHRS and CDR2 YFSETQ. V trimming: 4 bases; J trimming: 0 bases; junction bases outside the gene matches: 3. Supplemented by reference TRBV5-1 and TRBJ1-1, the full variable domain reads KAGVTQTPRYLIKTRGQQVTLSCSPISGHRSVSWYQQTPGQGLQFLFEYFSETQRNKGNFPGRFSGRQFSNSRSEMNVSTLELGDSALYLCASSQGGLNTEAFFGQGTRLTVV.

The V call is TRBV7-9, the J call TRBJ1-3; D may be TRBD1 (6 bases). The CDR3 is 20 residues long. V lost 5 bases, J lost 0 bases, and 26 bases lay in between. Germline loops: CDR1 SEHNR, CDR2 FQNEAQ (reference sequence). The DNA of the CDR3 is TGTGCCAGCAGCATGAAACCCGGGGGCCACTCACTCTACTCTGGAAACACCATATATTTT. Encoded protein: CASSMKPGGHSLYSGNTIYF.

J is TRBJ1-5 and V is TRBV19; TRBD1 might be the D (5 bases). This CDR3 has 12 amino acids. Germline values: CDR1 LNHDA, CDR2 SQIVND (reference sequence). Trimming cost V 7 bases and J 6 bases, with 10 bases left between them. Written as DNA, the CDR3 is TGTGCCAGTACGAGGAGGGGTCAGCCCCAGCATTTT. Protein sequence: CASTRRGQPQHF.

V and J are TRBV9 and TRBJ1-2; a weak D match, TRBD1 (5 bases). The CDR3 contains 15 residues. Trimming stripped 3 bases from V and 5 bases from J, with 17 bases between. Germline V gene sequence: CDR1 SGDLS, CDR2 YYNGEE. In DNA, the CDR3 is TGTGCCAGCAGCGCCAGCGGGACTCCCGATTATGGCTACACCTTC. It translates to CASSASGTPDYGYTF.

Here the CDR3 DNA reads TGCGCCAGCAGCTTGGGATTAAGGGTGGATTCCTACGAGCAGTACGTC. Protein: CASSLGLRVDSYEQYV. The chain has TRBV5-1 and TRBJ2-7, with D uncertain. Germline V gene data show CDR1 as SGHRS and CDR2 as YFSETQ. V was shortened by 0 bases and J by 1 base, with 14 bases between the two germline ends. This CDR3 contains 16 residues.

CDR3 region: CASSYSRGSQETQYF. In DNA, the CDR3 is TGTGCCAGCAGTTACTCGAGGGGGAGTCAAGAGACCCAGTACTTC. The genes are TRBV6-5 and TRBJ2-5; D may be TRBD1 (6 bases). V lost 0 bases and J 2 bases, leaving 10 bases between the germline ends. CDR3 length: 15 amino acids. The germline V gene has CDR1 MNHEY and CDR2 SVGAGI.

The chain uses TRBV18 and TRBJ2-3; tentative D call: TRBD2 (5 bases). Germline V lookup: CDR1 KGHSH, CDR2 LQKENI. This CDR3 is 14 amino acids long. V was shortened by 3 bases and J by 0 bases, with 7 bases between the two germline ends. CDR3 region: CASSPSGSTDTQYF. In DNA form, the CDR3 reads TGTGCCAGCTCACCCAGCGGTAGCACAGATACGCAGTATTTT.